The 20 T cell receptor beta chains given below trace back to one sample, sequenced in a study of shared clonotypes between healthy human individuals. TCRdb's copy holds only in-frame clones and misses some; the assay was immunoSEQ multiplex PCR. The sample has under 600,000 clones; approximately 97% are singletons. Sequencing was performed on naive CD4+ T cells sorted from blood. Indicated subset: CD45RA+ positively selected. All receptors derive from a woman in her 30s in good health.

This clone was observed a single time. The V and J genes are TRBV7-8 and TRBJ2-7; D gene uncertain. The V end lost 2 bases, the J end lost 2 bases, and 13 bases lay between the germline ends. CDR3 length: 15 residues. Germline lookup yields CDR1 SGHVS and CDR2 FQNEAQ. The CDR3 DNA follows: TGTGCCAGCAGCTTAACCCCGGGTCGGGCCTACGAGCAGTACTTC. Encoded protein: CASSLTPGRAYEQYF.

DNA of the CDR3: TGCGCCAGCAGCTTGCAGGGGCGCAATGAAGCTTTCTTT. This encodes CASSLQGRNEAFF. The chain employs TRBV5-1 and TRBJ1-1; D perhaps matches TRBD1 (6 bases). CDR1 is SGHRS, CDR2 YFSETQ, per germline. V lost 1 base and J lost 7, with 11 bases in between. CDR3 size: 13 residues.

The gene calls are TRBV7-2 and TRBJ2-3, with 7 bases aligning to TRBD1. The trim removed 0 bases at V and 3 bases at J, leaving 9 bases unmatched. The CDR3 totals 17 residues. Germline V gives CDR1 SGHTA, CDR2 FQGNSA. The CDR3 sequence is CASSLAIQGVLTDTQYF. CDR3 nucleotide sequence: TGTGCCAGCAGCTTAGCTATCCAGGGGGTCCTTACAGATACGCAGTATTTT. The full variable domain, completed using reference TRBV7-2 and TRBJ2-3, is GAGVSQSPSNKVTEKGKDVELRCDPISGHTALYWYRQSLGQGLEFLIYFQGNSAPDKSGLPSDRFSAERTGGSVSTLTIQRTQQEDSAVYLCASSLAIQGVLTDTQYFGPGTRLTVL.

V gene TRBV20-1 combines with J gene TRBJ2-1, with D maybe TRBD2 (5 bases). Trimming removed 0 bases at V and 9 bases at J, with 6 bases between. Germline-derived CDR1 and CDR2 are DFQATT and SNEGSKA (reference sequence). The CDR3 loop spans 11 amino acids. This CDR3 reads CSARERGEQFF. The CDR3 DNA sequence: TGCAGTGCTAGAGAACGGGGTGAGCAGTTCTTC.

V and J are TRBV2 and TRBJ2-7; the match to TRBD2 covers 10 bases. The CDR3 runs to 15 residues. CDR1 SNHLY and CDR2 FYNNEI come from the germline V gene. V gave up 6 bases and J gave up 1 base; unmatched junction bases: 6. Here the CDR3 DNA reads TGTGCCAGCAGGTTAGCGGGAGGCGGTTCCTACGAGCAGTACTTC. This codes for CASRLAGGGSYEQYF.

The genes are TRBV5-1 and TRBJ2-5; a possible D gene is TRBD1 (5 bases). This CDR3 spans 16 amino acids. V lost 1 base and J lost 8, with 21 bases in between. The V gene's germline CDR1 is SGHRS and CDR2 YFSETQ. CDR3 residues: CASSLRSVGAQSTQYF. CDR3 nucleotide sequence: TGCGCCAGCAGCTTGCGCAGTGTAGGGGCCCAGAGCACCCAGTACTTC.

The chain employs TRBV7-6 and TRBJ2-5; 7 bases align to TRBD1. The CDR3 is 16 residues long. The trim removed 1 base at V and 1 base at J, leaving 6 bases unmatched. CDR1 SGHVS and CDR2 FNYEAQ come from the germline V gene. The CDR3 region is CASSLETGQGQETQYF. The CDR3 coding sequence is TGTGCCAGCAGCTTAGAGACAGGGCAAGGCCAAGAGACCCAGTACTTC.

The rearrangement uses TRBV5-8 and TRBJ2-7, with D unclear. Trimming left V 2 bases short and J 5 bases short, with 17 bases between. From germline, CDR1 is SGHTS and CDR2 YDEGEE. The CDR3 extends over 15 amino acids. CDR3 DNA: TGTGCCAGCAGCTTATTTCGGGCAGTTAGCAACGAGCAGTACTTC. Translation: CASSLFRAVSNEQYF.

This rearrangement joins TRBV28 to TRBJ1-2; 8 nucleotides agree with TRBD1. The germline V gene encodes CDR1 MDHEN and CDR2 SYDVKM. The CDR3 loop spans 13 amino acids. Trimming removed 5 bases from V and 8 bases from J; junction bases left unmatched: 7. CDR3 sequence (DNA): TGTGCCAGCAGTGCGGACAGGGTTGACGGCTACACCTTC. Translating gives CASSADRVDGYTF.

The V gene is TRBV19, the J gene TRBJ2-7; 8 positions agree with TRBD2. Losses at the gene ends were 6 bases for V and 4 bases for J; bases not matched to a gene: 5. The CDR3 runs to 13 residues. Germline V gene lookup returns CDR1 LNHDA and CDR2 SQIVND (reference sequence). This CDR3 reads CASSFASGYEQYF. CDR3 nucleotides: TGTGCCAGTAGCTTTGCTAGCGGGTACGAGCAGTACTTC.

The chain combines TRBV6-6 with TRBJ2-7; 8 bases agree with TRBD2. From germline, CDR1 is MNHNY and CDR2 SVGAGI (reference sequence). The CDR3 covers 15 residues. With 5 bases clipped from V and 3 bases from J, the junction kept 9 bases outside the gene matches. Here the CDR3 DNA reads TGTGCCAGCAGTAAAACAGCGGGAGTAGGCTACGAGCAGTACTTC. It translates to CASSKTAGVGYEQYF.

This sequence joins TRBV14 and TRBJ1-1, with D uncertain. V was pared by 0 bases and J by 3 bases, with 8 bases between. Germline-derived CDR1 and CDR2 are SGHDN and FVKESK. The CDR3 contains 14 residues. The CDR3 region is CASSQDPGYTEAFF. The CDR3 region has the DNA TGTGCCAGCAGCCAAGATCCGGGGTACACTGAAGCTTTCTTT.

With respect to this clone: The sample has other DNA sequences that encode this CDR3 too. The V gene is TRBV5-1, the J gene TRBJ2-5; 12 bases are a match to TRBD2. This CDR3 spans 16 amino acids. Germline assignment: CDR1 SGHRS and CDR2 YFSETQ. V shed 0 bases, J shed 2 bases, and the junction held 2 bases outside the gene matches. In DNA form, the CDR3 reads TGCGCCAGCAGCTTGGGTGGGACTAGCGGGCAAGAGACCCAGTACTTC. Its translation: CASSLGGTSGQETQYF.

The chain couples TRBV2 to TRBJ2-7, with D hard to call. Germline CDR1 SNHLY, CDR2 FYNNEI. The length of the CDR3 is 15 residues. V dropped 2 bases and J dropped 5 bases, with 16 bases sitting between them. The CDR3 region has the DNA TGTGCCAGCAGTGAATATCGGCGAGTGGTGAACGAGCAGTACTTC. This sequence encodes CASSEYRRVVNEQYF.

The chain has TRBV5-1 and TRBJ2-3; no clear D gene. The germline CDR1 and CDR2 sequences are SGHRS and YFSETQ. The CDR3 sequence is 11 residues long. Trimming removed 5 bases at V and 6 bases at J, with 7 bases between. The CDR3 DNA reads as TGCGCCAGCAGAGAGGAGGATACGCAGTATTTT. It translates to CASREEDTQYF.

The chain couples TRBV19 to TRBJ1-1, with 7 bases fitting TRBD1. Germline-derived CDR1 and CDR2 are LNHDA and SQIVND (reference sequence). This CDR3 has 12 amino acids. Germline trimming cut 6 bases from V and 4 bases from J; bases unmatched to any gene: 2. CDR3 nucleotides: TGTGCCAGTAGCGACAGGGCCACTGAAGCTTTCTTT. Protein product: CASSDRATEAFF.

This chain connects TRBV5-6 to TRBJ2-5; TRBD2 agrees at 10 bases. The J segment lost 5 bases and the V segment lost 0 bases, leaving 10 bases of the junction unmatched. Germline values: CDR1 SGHDT, CDR2 YYEEEE. This CDR3 has 17 amino acids. CDR3 nucleotides: TGTGCCAGCAGCTTGGCCAGGGGAGCGGGAGGGGCTGAGACCCAGTACTTC. It translates to CASSLARGAGGAETQYF.

This clone was counted a single time. The rearrangement uses TRBV5-4 and TRBJ2-1; the match to TRBD2 covers 12 bases. The junction had 6 bases not matched to a gene; V was cut back by 4 bases and J by 7 bases. The CDR3 runs to 15 residues. The germline V gene has CDR1 SGHNT and CDR2 YYREEE (reference sequence). The CDR3 DNA reads TGTGCCAGCAGCGTGACTAGCGGGAGTTTAAATGAGCAGTTCTTC. Its protein is CASSVTSGSLNEQFF.

The rearrangement links TRBV5-1 to TRBJ2-4; 9 bases align to TRBD2. This CDR3 has 18 residues. V shed 3 bases, J shed 0 bases, and the junction held 10 bases outside the gene matches. The germline CDR1 and CDR2 sequences are SGHRS and YFSETQ. Here the CDR3 reads CASSSTGTSTLAKNIQYF. CDR3 in DNA: TGCGCCAGCAGCTCTACCGGGACTAGCACTTTAGCCAAAAACATTCAGTACTTC. The full variable domain, its missing parts supplied by reference TRBV5-1 and TRBJ2-4, is KAGVTQTPRYLIKTRGQQVTLSCSPISGHRSVSWYQQTPGQGLQFLFEYFSETQRNKGNFPGRFSGRQFSNSRSEMNVSTLELGDSALYLCASSSTGTSTLAKNIQYFGAGTRLSVL.

V and J are TRBV4-1 and TRBJ2-7; 7 positions match TRBD1. V shed 4 bases, J shed 6 bases, and the junction held 12 bases outside the gene matches. The germline V gene encodes CDR1 MGHRA and CDR2 YSYEKL. The CDR3 is made up of 15 amino acids. The CDR3 DNA is TGCGCCAGCAGCCCCACCAGACAGGGTATAAGCGAGCAGTACTTC. This codes for CASSPTRQGISEQYF.